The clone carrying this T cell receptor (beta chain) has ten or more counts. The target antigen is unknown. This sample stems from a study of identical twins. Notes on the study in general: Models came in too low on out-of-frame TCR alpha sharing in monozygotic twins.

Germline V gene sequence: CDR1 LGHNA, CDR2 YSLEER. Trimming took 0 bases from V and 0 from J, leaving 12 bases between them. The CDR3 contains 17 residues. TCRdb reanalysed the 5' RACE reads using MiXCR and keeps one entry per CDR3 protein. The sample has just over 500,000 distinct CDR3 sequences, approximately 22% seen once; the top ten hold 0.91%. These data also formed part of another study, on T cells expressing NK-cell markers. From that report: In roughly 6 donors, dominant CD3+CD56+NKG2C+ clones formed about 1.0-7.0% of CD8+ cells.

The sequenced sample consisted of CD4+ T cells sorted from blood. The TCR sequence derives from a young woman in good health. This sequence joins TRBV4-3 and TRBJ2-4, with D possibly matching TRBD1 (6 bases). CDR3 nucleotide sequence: TGCGCCAGCAGCCAAGATCTAGGGGGACGAGCCAAAAACATTCAGTACTTC. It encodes CASSQDLGGRAKNIQYF.